Sequencing of this T cell receptor (beta chain) was carried out in a study of blood T cell repertoires in COVID-19. Looking at the study overall: Specimens from acute and convalescent COVID-19 originated in the United States, Italy and Spain. From T cells, B-cell-depleted T cells, or PBMCs came the material, which was cDNA or gDNA.

Sequenced by immunoSEQ multiplex PCR; TCRdb stores in-frame clones only, minus some. The profile shows over 150,000 clones, approximately 80% of them singletons. The CDR3 has 17 amino acids. The trim removed 3 bases at V and 5 bases at J, leaving 9 bases unmatched. CDR1 is SGHRS, CDR2 YFSETQ, per germline. The TCR sequence derives from an older woman with COVID-19, enrolled during active disease. V is TRBV5-1 and J is TRBJ2-3; TRBD2 aligns across 13 bases. Input material: peripheral blood. The CDR3 region has the DNA TGCGCCAGCAGCTGGTCGGGACTAGCGGGAAACGGAGATACGCAGTATTTT. Protein sequence: CASSWSGLAGNGDTQYF.